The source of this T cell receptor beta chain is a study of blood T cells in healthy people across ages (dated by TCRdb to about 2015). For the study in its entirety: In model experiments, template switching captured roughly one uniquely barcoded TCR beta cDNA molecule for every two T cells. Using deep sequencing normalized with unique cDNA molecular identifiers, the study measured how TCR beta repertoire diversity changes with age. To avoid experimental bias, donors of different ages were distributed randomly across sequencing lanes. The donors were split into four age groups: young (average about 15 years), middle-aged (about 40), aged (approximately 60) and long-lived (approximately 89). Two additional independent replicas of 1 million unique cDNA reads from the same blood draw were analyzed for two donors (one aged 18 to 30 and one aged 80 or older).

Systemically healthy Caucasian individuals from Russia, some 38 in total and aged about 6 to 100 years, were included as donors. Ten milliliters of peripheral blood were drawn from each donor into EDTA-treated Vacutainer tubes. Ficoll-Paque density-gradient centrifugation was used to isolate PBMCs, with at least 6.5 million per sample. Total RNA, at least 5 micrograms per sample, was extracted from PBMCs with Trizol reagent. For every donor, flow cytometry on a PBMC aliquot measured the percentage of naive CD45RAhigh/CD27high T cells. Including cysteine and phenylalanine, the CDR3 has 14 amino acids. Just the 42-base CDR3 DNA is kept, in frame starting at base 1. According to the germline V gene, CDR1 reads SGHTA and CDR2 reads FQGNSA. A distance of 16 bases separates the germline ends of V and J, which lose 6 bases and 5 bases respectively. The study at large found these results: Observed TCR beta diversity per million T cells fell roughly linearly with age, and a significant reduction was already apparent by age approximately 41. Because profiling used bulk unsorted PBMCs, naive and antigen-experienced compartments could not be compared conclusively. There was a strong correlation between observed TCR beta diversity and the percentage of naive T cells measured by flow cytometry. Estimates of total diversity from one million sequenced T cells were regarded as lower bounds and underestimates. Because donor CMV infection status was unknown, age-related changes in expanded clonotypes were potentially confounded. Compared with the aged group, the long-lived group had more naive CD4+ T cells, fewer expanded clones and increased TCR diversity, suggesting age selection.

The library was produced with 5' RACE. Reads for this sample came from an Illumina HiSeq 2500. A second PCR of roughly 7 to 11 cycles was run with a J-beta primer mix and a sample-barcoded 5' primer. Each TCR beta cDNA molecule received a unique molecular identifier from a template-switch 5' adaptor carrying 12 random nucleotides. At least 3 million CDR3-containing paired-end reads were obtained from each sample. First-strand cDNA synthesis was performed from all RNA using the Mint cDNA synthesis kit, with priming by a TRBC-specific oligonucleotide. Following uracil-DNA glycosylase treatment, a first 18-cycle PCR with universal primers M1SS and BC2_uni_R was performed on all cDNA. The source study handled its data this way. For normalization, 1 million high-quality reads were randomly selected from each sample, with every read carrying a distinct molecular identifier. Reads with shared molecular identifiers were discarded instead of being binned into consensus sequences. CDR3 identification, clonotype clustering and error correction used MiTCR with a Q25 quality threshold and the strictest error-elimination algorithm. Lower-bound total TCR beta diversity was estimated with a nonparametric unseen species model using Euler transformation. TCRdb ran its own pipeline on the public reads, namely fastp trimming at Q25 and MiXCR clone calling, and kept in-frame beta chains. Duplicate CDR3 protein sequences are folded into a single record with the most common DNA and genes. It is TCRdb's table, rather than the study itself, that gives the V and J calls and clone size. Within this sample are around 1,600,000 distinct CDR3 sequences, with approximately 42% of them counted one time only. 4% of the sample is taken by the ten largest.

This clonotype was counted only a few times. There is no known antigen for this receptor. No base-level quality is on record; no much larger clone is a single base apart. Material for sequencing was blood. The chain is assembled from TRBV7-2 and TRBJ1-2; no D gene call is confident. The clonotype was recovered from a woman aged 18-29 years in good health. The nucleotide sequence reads TGTGCCAGCAGTTCCAGACCAGATACATATGGCTACACCTTC. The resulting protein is CASSSRPDTYGYTF.